The clone carrying this TCR beta chain was recorded many times. Per germline, CDR1 SNHLY and CDR2 FYNNEI. The CDR3 is 12 residues long. The V end was cut by 9 bases, the J end by 4 bases, with 7 bases between. This specimen comes from a study of naive and memory T cell subsets. Treatment: skin biopsy from PPD injection site in Mantoux-positive individual. The library had UMIs added by 3' ligation of an oligonucleotide to TCR cDNA. Skin biopsies came from PPD injection sites in Mantoux-positive individuals. Amplification of ligated cDNA took four PCR rounds with SP2 and nested alpha and beta constant primers. Blood and skin TCR RNA was reverse transcribed with alpha and beta constant primers. MiXCR was run by TCRdb on the UMI-ligation and nested PCR reads, yielding one entry per CDR3 protein. The sample lists tens of thousands of distinct CDR3 sequences; about 6.1% were seen once.

This TCR was recovered from an adult in good health. The material sequenced was skin, taken from a tuberculin skin test site. V usage is TRBV2 and J usage is TRBJ2-6; D is uncertain. CDR3 sequence (DNA): TGTGCCAGAGCTGGGGGGGCCAACGTCCTGACTTTC. Amino acids: CARAGGANVLTF.